This TCR beta chain originates from a study of T cells in localized non-small cell lung cancer. Regarding the study as a whole: Median detection of top 100 tumor clones in adjacent lung was around 60 clones.

The CDR3 loop spans 16 amino acids. The germline CDR1 and CDR2 sequences are ENHRY and SYGVKD. V was shortened by 2 bases and J by 6 bases, with 17 bases between the two germline ends. Repertoires were generated with immunoSEQ multiplex PCR, while TCRdb's copy carries only in-frame clones and drops some. The table has approximately 30,000 clones, about nine tenths seen once; the top ten hold around a sixth. Regarding this clone: Its antigen is not identified.

The specimen was peripheral blood mononuclear cells, collected before any cancer treatment. The V gene is TRBV10-3, the J gene TRBJ1-5, with D tentatively TRBD1 (6 bases). This receptor was obtained from a man aged 40 to 70 with stage III lung adenocarcinoma. CDR3 residues: CAISEGTRGGGQPQHF. CDR3 coding DNA: TGTGCCATCAGTGAGGGGACGAGGGGAGGGGGTCAGCCCCAGCATTTT.